The 17 T cell receptor beta chains listed next were all sequenced from one sample in a study of memory CD8 T cells in hepatitis C reinfection. Described time point: pre-reinfection, 55 to 20 weeks before reinfection detection. Sorted cells were sequenced directly ex vivo without any in vitro expansion. Assay: immunoSEQ multiplex PCR; the TCRdb copy retains only in-frame clones and omits some. Among 45,000 to 55,000 clones listed, 85% to 90% were seen once. The sample was naive CD8+ T cells sorted from blood. These receptor sequences come from a man younger than 35 with hepatitis C virus infection.

The chain links TRBV21-1 to TRBJ2-7; the listed D gene, TRBD2, was not tested against the DNA. TRBV21-1 is classified as a pseudogene. The CDR3 contains 14 residues. CDR3 loop: CASAVGGFPPEQYV. DNA of the CDR3: TGTGCCAGCGCCGTCGGGGGGTTTCCCCCCGAGCAGTACGTC.

This clone was seen a single time. The chain links TRBV28 to TRBJ2-7; 7 nucleotides line up with TRBD1. The junction had 6 bases not matched to a gene; V was cut back by 4 bases and J by 0 bases. CDR3 length: 15 residues. The V gene's germline CDR1 is MDHEN and CDR2 SYDVKM. CDR3 DNA: TGTGCCAGCAGTTACAGGGGTCCTAGCTCCTACGAGCAGTACTTC. This codes for CASSYRGPSSYEQYF.

J is TRBJ2-1 and V is TRBV30; D is perhaps TRBD2 (5 bases). The germline V and J ends were trimmed by 4 bases and 0 bases, with 10 bases remaining between them. The CDR3 sequence is 14 residues long. CDR1 GTSNPN and CDR2 SVGIG come from the germline V gene (reference sequence). The CDR3 DNA reads TGTGCCTGGACGACTACGAGCTCCTACAATGAGCAGTTCTTC. Its protein product is CAWTTTSSYNEQFF.

The rearrangement links TRBV11-2 to TRBJ2-2, with TRBD1 as a possible D gene (7 bases). This CDR3 is 15 amino acids long. Trimming cost V 4 bases and J 3 bases, with 12 bases left between them. Germline CDR1 reads SGHAT; CDR2 reads FQNNGV. The CDR3 nucleotides read TGTGCCAGCAGCTCCACAGGGGACTACACCGGGGAGCTGTTTTTT. Amino acids: CASSSTGDYTGELFF.

The rearrangement joins TRBV7-9 to TRBJ2-7, with a tentative D call TRBD2 (6 bases). This CDR3 region has 13 residues. V lost 5 bases and J lost 5, with 13 bases in between. Germline CDR1 reads SEHNR; CDR2 reads FQNEAQ (reference sequence). The CDR3 DNA reads as TGTGCCAGCAGCCGCGGAGGGAGTGACGAGCAGTACTTC. Translating it yields CASSRGGSDEQYF.

The chain links TRBV7-9 to TRBJ2-5; D ambiguous. Germline V lookup: CDR1 SEHNR, CDR2 FQNEAQ (reference sequence). Deletions cut 5 bases from V and 2 bases from J, with 21 bases between. This CDR3 is 17 amino acids long. CDR3 sequence reads: CASSTLAGSGSQETQYF. The CDR3 region has the DNA TGTGCCAGCAGCACATTGGCCGGGTCCGGCTCACAAGAGACCCAGTACTTC.

The genes are TRBV5-1 and TRBJ2-7; D is unresolved. V lost 4 bases, J lost 4 bases, and 15 bases lay in between. The CDR3 loop spans 14 amino acids. Per germline, CDR1 SGHRS and CDR2 YFSETQ. CDR3 protein: CASSPSERRYEQYF. In DNA form, the CDR3 reads TGCGCCAGCAGCCCCTCGGAGAGGCGGTACGAGCAGTACTTC.

V usage is TRBV5-4 and J usage is TRBJ2-3; possible D gene TRBD2, 6 bases. CDR1 is SGHNT and CDR2 is YYREEE in the germline V gene (reference sequence). The CDR3 consists of 15 residues. V was trimmed by 6 bases and J by 1 base, leaving 15 bases between them. The CDR3 here is CASKIGTSGTDTQYF. The CDR3 coding sequence is TGTGCCAGCAAGATCGGGACTTCGGGCACAGATACGCAGTATTTT.

The chain couples TRBV10-3 to TRBJ1-1; 7 bases line up with TRBD1. Trimming took 10 bases from V and 2 from J; bases not matched to a gene: 4. This CDR3 contains 12 residues. The germline V gene encodes CDR1 ENHRY and CDR2 SYGVKD. DNA for the CDR3: TGTGCCACTACAGGGGAAAACACTGAAGCTTTCTTT. It codes for CATTGENTEAFF.

The chain couples TRBV19 to TRBJ2-1, with TRBD2 as a possible D gene (5 bases). This CDR3 region has 13 residues. V lost 3 bases and J 9 bases, leaving 12 bases between the germline ends. Germline CDR1 is LNHDA and CDR2 is SQIVND (reference sequence). The CDR3 loop is CASSMVGALEQFF. CDR3 in DNA: TGTGCCAGTAGTATGGTGGGAGCACTTGAGCAGTTCTTC.

The chain links TRBV27 to TRBJ1-6, with TRBD1 identical over 7 bases. J was trimmed by 0 bases and V by 1 base; bases with no gene match: 6. This CDR3 spans 18 amino acids. Germline V lookup: CDR1 MNHEY, CDR2 SMNVEV (reference sequence). As DNA, the CDR3 is TGTGCCAGCAGTTTATATCAGACAGGGAGCTCCTATAATTCACCCCTCCACTTT. Translated, it gives CASSLYQTGSSYNSPLHF.

V usage is TRBV28 and J usage is TRBJ2-7; perhaps TRBD1 as D (6 bases). V was shortened by 6 bases and J by 6 bases, with 12 bases between the two germline ends. The CDR3 consists of 12 residues. Germline V gene sequence: CDR1 MDHEN, CDR2 SYDVKM. CDR3 protein: CASRGAYPEQYF. CDR3 nucleotides: TGTGCCAGCAGGGGGGCCTACCCCGAGCAGTACTTC.

V is TRBV27 and J is TRBJ2-1, with TRBD1 matching 9 bases. This CDR3 has 12 residues. J was trimmed by 8 bases and V by 8 bases; bases with no gene match: 4. From germline, CDR1 is MNHEY and CDR2 SMNVEV (reference sequence). This chain's CDR3 is CASGTGRDEQFF. As DNA, the CDR3 is TGTGCCAGCGGGACAGGGCGCGATGAGCAGTTCTTC.

The rearrangement links TRBV7-8 to TRBJ2-1, with D hard to call. CDR3 length: 13 amino acids. CDR1 and CDR2 from the germline V gene are SGHVS and FQNEAQ. V was pared by 2 bases and J by 3 bases, with 5 bases between. CDR3 DNA: TGTGCCAGCAGCTTACTAGACTACAATGAGCAGTTCTTC. This codes for CASSLLDYNEQFF.

This sequence joins TRBV4-1 and TRBJ1-5; D is possibly TRBD1 (5 bases). CDR1 and CDR2 (germline): MGHRA, YSYEKL. The CDR3 spans 15 residues. V shed 2 bases and J shed 4 bases, with 12 bases lying between them. The CDR3, as DNA: TGCGCCAGCAGCCAACCAGGGAGCGGGAATCAGCCCCAGCATTTT. Translated: CASSQPGSGNQPQHF.

This clone was counted a few times. V is TRBV6-5 and J is TRBJ2-3; D unclear. Germline V lookup: CDR1 MNHEY, CDR2 SVGAGI. The CDR3 loop spans 13 amino acids. The ends were cut back, 0 bases at V and 14 bases at J, with 15 bases in the middle. CDR3 protein: CASSYSASTPRYF. CDR3 sequence (DNA): TGTGCCAGCAGTTACTCAGCTTCAACCCCCCGGTATTTT.

The V call is TRBV27, the J call TRBJ1-1, with 12 bases lining up with TRBD1. With V trimmed by 3 bases and J by 8 bases, 4 bases remained unmatched. Germline V gene lookup returns CDR1 MNHEY and CDR2 SMNVEV (reference sequence). The CDR3 loop spans 14 amino acids. In nucleotides, the CDR3 is TGTGCCAGCAGTTTCGGGACAGGGGGCGCAGAAGCTTTCTTT. It codes for CASSFGTGGAEAFF.